This passage covers 20 T cell receptor beta chains from one sample sequenced in a study of cytomegalovirus exposure and HLA in healthy donors. The PCR employed 60 Vbeta primers together with 13 Jbeta primers. Method: immunoSEQ multiplex PCR; TCRdb's copy keeps in-frame clones and lacks some. The sample holds about 220,000 clones, 80% to 85% seen once. What was sequenced was PBMCs. The receptors derive from a boy under 10 years old in good health and CMV-seronegative.

This chain connects TRBV19 to TRBJ2-7; possible D gene TRBD2, 6 bases. The CDR3 covers 13 residues. V lost 8 bases and J lost 0, with 11 bases in between. The germline V gene encodes CDR1 LNHDA and CDR2 SQIVND (reference sequence). CDR3 coding DNA: TGTGCCAGTCTGGGGGGAAACTCCTACGAGCAGTACTTC. It is translated as CASLGGNSYEQYF.

In this sample, this clone turned up a few times. The chain recombines TRBV21-1 with TRBJ2-3; TRBD2, the table's D call, lacks a check against the DNA. TRBV21-1 is tagged as a pseudogene. The CDR3 is 15 residues long. CDR3 nucleotides: TGTGCCAGCAGCAAAGGGAAGGCGGGGGCAGATACGCAGTATTTT. Translating it yields CASSKGKAGADTQYF.

The rearrangement links TRBV6-6 to TRBJ1-1; 7 bases are a match to TRBD1. Looked up from germline, CDR1 is MNHNY and CDR2 is SVGAGI (reference sequence). The trim removed 7 bases at V and 3 bases at J, leaving 5 bases unmatched. The CDR3 is 13 amino acids. The CDR3 bases are TGTGCCAGCACTCGCACAGGGGACACTGAAGCTTTCTTT. Translated: CASTRTGDTEAFF.

V is TRBV6-1 and J is TRBJ2-3; 7 bases line up with TRBD1. The CDR3 spans 15 residues. With 6 bases clipped from V and 0 bases from J, the junction kept 6 bases outside the gene matches. Looked up from germline, CDR1 is MNHNS and CDR2 is SASEGT. CDR3 region: CASRRQGRSTDTQYF. The CDR3 DNA sequence: TGTGCCAGCAGGAGACAGGGTCGAAGCACAGATACGCAGTATTTT.

This chain joins TRBV4-1 and TRBJ2-5; 7 nucleotides line up with TRBD2. The CDR3 covers 16 residues. Trimming took 3 bases from V and 7 from J; bases not matched to a gene: 14. Germline V gene data show CDR1 as MGHRA and CDR2 as YSYEKL. The CDR3 DNA follows: TGCGCCAGCAGCCATTTCATAGCGACATCGGGGGGGACCCAGTACTTC. The encoded protein is CASSHFIATSGGTQYF.

This clone has just a few counts. The V call is TRBV6-5, the J call TRBJ1-4; D unresolved. There are 13 residues in the CDR3. V was trimmed by 5 bases and J by 7 bases, leaving 11 bases between them. CDR1 and CDR2 from the germline V gene are MNHEY and SVGAGI. CDR3 amino acids: CASSGLSSEKLFF. The CDR3 DNA is TGTGCCAGCAGTGGACTTTCAAGTGAAAAACTGTTTTTT.

This clone came up once. The chain links TRBV6-6 to TRBJ1-2; TRBD1 aligns across 7 bases. Per the germline V gene, CDR1 is MNHNY and CDR2 is SVGAGI (reference sequence). The CDR3 is 13 amino acids. Trimming removed 1 base from V and 12 bases from J; junction bases left unmatched: 8. The CDR3 DNA reads as TGTGCCAGCAGTTACTTGAAGACAGGGCTGGACACCTTC. This codes for CASSYLKTGLDTF.

The V gene is TRBV5-6, the J gene TRBJ2-5; TRBD2 matches 8 bases. With the DNA end fitting TRBJ2-7 better, the J assignment may be wrong. Germline V gene data show CDR1 as SGHDT and CDR2 as YYEEEE. This CDR3 is 15 amino acids long. CDR3 sequence (DNA): TGTGCCAGCAGCTCTTTTGTACGCGGGAGGTACGAGCAGTACTTC. Its protein product is CASSSFVRGRYEQYF.

This chain links TRBV5-1 with TRBJ2-2; no clear D. Germline V gives CDR1 SGHRS, CDR2 YFSETQ. The CDR3 is made up of 14 amino acids. Trimming shortened V by 0 bases and J by 4 bases, and 7 bases separated the two germline ends. The CDR3 nucleotides read TGCGCCAGCAGCTTGGCCAGGCCCACCGGGGAGCTGTTTTTT. Amino acid sequence: CASSLARPTGELFF.

The genes are TRBV4-2 and TRBJ2-5; 11 bases are a match to TRBD2. After removal of 1 base from V and 1 base from J, the junction contained 2 bases not matched to a gene. Germline V gene lookup returns CDR1 LGHNA and CDR2 YNFKEQ. This CDR3 is 16 amino acids long. The CDR3 here is CASSQAGTSGQETQYF. The CDR3 DNA sequence: TGTGCCAGCAGCCAAGCCGGGACTAGCGGCCAAGAGACCCAGTACTTC.

This clone was seen once. This chain uses TRBV4-2 with TRBJ2-5, with TRBD2 matching over 12 bases. The CDR3 runs 16 residues. Germline V gives CDR1 LGHNA, CDR2 YNFKEQ. Unmatched junction bases numbered 5, after V lost 0 bases and J lost 6 bases. The CDR3 nucleotides are TGTGCCAGCAGCCAAGAATGGACTAGCGGGGTAAAGACCCAGTACTTC. It translates to CASSQEWTSGVKTQYF.

This chain joins TRBV5-1 and TRBJ1-4, with D uncertain. The CDR3 extends over 14 amino acids. The germline V and J ends were trimmed by 0 bases and 5 bases, with 8 bases remaining between them. Germline-derived CDR1 and CDR2 are SGHRS and YFSETQ. CDR3 bases: TGCGCCAGCAGCTTGGTGTCGAGGAATGAAAAACTGTTTTTT. Its protein product is CASSLVSRNEKLFF.

The chain combines TRBV5-1 with TRBJ1-2; D may be TRBD1 (5 bases). Germline V gives CDR1 SGHRS, CDR2 YFSETQ. V lost 0 bases and J 6 bases, leaving 15 bases between the germline ends. CDR3 length: 15 residues. CDR3 bases: TGCGCCAGCAGCTTGGTTAGGGGCACGGGGGATGGCTACACCTTC. Protein product: CASSLVRGTGDGYTF.

The V and J genes are TRBV28 and TRBJ1-2; D gene unclear. This CDR3 is built from 12 residues. Trimming removed 4 bases at V and 8 bases at J, with 11 bases between. Germline assignment: CDR1 MDHEN and CDR2 SYDVKM. The CDR3 sequence: CASSSLSWGYTF. CDR3 DNA: TGTGCCAGCAGTTCACTCTCTTGGGGCTACACCTTC.

This clone has just a few counts. The chain is built from TRBV11-2 and TRBJ1-1; TRBD1 aligns across 8 bases. Trimming cost V 5 bases and J 5 bases; bases outside gene matches: 4. The CDR3 has 13 amino acids. Germline CDR1 and CDR2: SGHAT and FQNNGV. The DNA of the CDR3 is TGTGCCAGCAGCGGCAGGACAGGGACTGAAGCTTTCTTT. The encoded protein is CASSGRTGTEAFF.

This clone was counted a few times. The chain has TRBV27 and TRBJ1-1, with 8 bases that match TRBD1. CDR3 length: 14 amino acids. The germline V gene encodes CDR1 MNHEY and CDR2 SMNVEV (reference sequence). J lost 1 base, V lost 5 bases, and 3 bases had no gene match. The CDR3 region is CASSRQGTNTEAFF. In DNA form, the CDR3 reads TGTGCCAGCAGTCGACAGGGGACGAACACTGAAGCTTTCTTT.

This clone came up a few times. Within the sample, other DNA sequences also encode this same CDR3. The chain links TRBV5-1 to TRBJ1-1; D may be TRBD1 (5 bases). The V end was cut by 2 bases, the J end by 3 bases, with 8 bases between. The CDR3 consists of 13 residues. CDR1 is SGHRS, CDR2 YFSETQ, per germline. The CDR3 DNA follows: TGCGCCAGCAGCTTAGACAGAGACACTGAAGCTTTCTTT. Residues: CASSLDRDTEAFF.

The V call is TRBV5-1, the J call TRBJ2-5; 9 nucleotides line up with TRBD1. The tail of the sequence fits TRBJ2-7 better, so the J call may be wrong. The CDR3 sequence is 13 residues long. The germline gives CDR1 SGHRS, CDR2 YFSETQ. The CDR3 sequence is CASSGDRAYEQYF. In DNA, the CDR3 is TGCGCCAGCAGCGGGGACAGGGCCTACGAGCAGTACTTC.

The chain combines TRBV12-5 with TRBJ1-2; perhaps TRBD1 as D (5 bases). V lost 5 bases and J 5 bases, leaving 12 bases between the germline ends. The CDR3 has 13 residues. Germline V gene lookup returns CDR1 LGHNT and CDR2 FRNRAP. This CDR3 is CASGAGGGYGYTF. CDR3 sequence (DNA): TGTGCTAGTGGTGCCGGGGGGGGTTATGGCTACACCTTC.

The V call is TRBV29-1, the J call TRBJ2-7, with D maybe TRBD2 (5 bases). V gave up 4 bases and J gave up 1 base, with 14 bases separating them. Germline CDR1 is SQVTM and CDR2 is ANQGSEA. CDR3 length: 14 residues. DNA for the CDR3: TGCAGCGTTGGAGTAGCGTCATATTCCTACGAGCAGTACTTC. Residues: CSVGVASYSYEQYF.